This is a list of T cell receptor beta chains from one sample in a study of OX40 agonist ivuxolimab in advanced cancers. Some clones are missing from TCRdb's copy, which holds only in-frame ones; the method was immunoSEQ multiplex PCR. Of tens of thousands of clones listed, roughly 88% are singletons. Here the sequenced sample was CD4+ or CD8+ T cells sorted from blood, taken in a trial of the OX40 agonist ivuxolimab. The receptors were gathered from an adult with an advanced solid tumor such as melanoma, head and neck, liver or kidney cancer. Both conserved end residues are part of each CDR3. D genes are given only for firm matches. Only part of the rows carry a size: once, few, many, or a class if the clone is expanded.

DNA: TGTGCCAGCAGCTTGGTTCAGGGCGAGGATGGCTACACCTTC
CDR3: CASSLVQGEDGYTF
V: TRBV5-6
D: NA
J: TRBJ1-2
size: NA

DNA: TGCGCCAGCAGCCAAGATCCACTCAACCGATTCAATCAGCCCCAGCATTTT
CDR3: CASSQDPLNRFNQPQHF
V: TRBV4-1
D: NA
J: TRBJ1-5
size: NA

DNA: TGTGCCAGCAGCCTGAGGACAGGAGACTACGAGCAGTACTTC
CDR3: CASSLRTGDYEQYF
V: TRBV7-6
D: TRBD1
J: TRBJ2-7
size: NA

DNA: TGTGCCAGCAGTTACTCAAGAGGCAATGAGCAGTTCTTC
CDR3: CASSYSRGNEQFF
V: TRBV6-6
D: NA
J: TRBJ2-1
size: NA

DNA: TGTGCCAGCAGTAATAGACGGGAGTGGGAAGAGACCCAGTACTTC
CDR3: CASSNRREWEETQYF
V: TRBV2
D: NA
J: TRBJ2-5
size: NA

DNA: TGTGCCAGCAGCCAAGGGGGAGGACAGGGCCACGAGCAGTACTTC
CDR3: CASSQGGGQGHEQYF
V: TRBV4-2
D: TRBD1
J: TRBJ2-7
size: NA

DNA: TGTGCCTGGAGTGTACAGGGGCTCGGGGGAGCTTTCTTT
CDR3: CAWSVQGLGGAFF
V: TRBV30
D: TRBD1
J: TRBJ1-1
size: NA

DNA: TGCGCCAGCAGCCAAGGACGGGGGGCTAACTATGGCTACACCTTC
CDR3: CASSQGRGANYGYTF
V: TRBV4-1
D: NA
J: TRBJ1-2
size: NA

DNA: TGTGCCAGCAGTTTAAAACACGGATTGCAAGAGACCCAGTACTTC
CDR3: CASSLKHGLQETQYF
V: TRBV28
D: NA
J: TRBJ2-5
size: NA

DNA: TGTGCCAGCAGCTCCACAGGGGAGGACACCGGGGAGCTGTTTTTT
CDR3: CASSSTGEDTGELFF
V: TRBV28
D: NA
J: TRBJ2-2
size: NA

DNA: TGTGCCAGTAGTATAGCTTGGGATGAGCAGTTCTTC
CDR3: CASSIAWDEQFF
V: TRBV19
D: NA
J: TRBJ2-1
size: NA

DNA: TGTGCCAGCAGCTACGGGGGCGGGCGGATATACACAGATACGCAGTATTTT
CDR3: CASSYGGGRIYTDTQYF
V: TRBV5-6
D: NA
J: TRBJ2-3
size: NA

DNA: TGTGCCAGCAGCGTACAGGGAAACTCCTACGAGCAGTACTTC
CDR3: CASSVQGNSYEQYF
V: TRBV9
D: NA
J: TRBJ2-7
size: NA

DNA: TGTGCCAGCAGTGCAGGGACAGGTGGCTCCTACGAGCAGTACTTC
CDR3: CASSAGTGGSYEQYF
V: TRBV9
D: TRBD1
J: TRBJ2-7
size: NA

DNA: TGTGCCAGCAGCTTAGTGGTAGCGGGAGAGAGGTATTGCGAGCAGTACTTC
CDR3: CASSLVVAGERYCEQYF
V: TRBV7-6
D: TRBD2
J: TRBJ2-7
size: NA

DNA: TGTGCCAGCAGCTTGTTGCCAGGGCATCAGCCCCAGCATTTT
CDR3: CASSLLPGHQPQHF
V: TRBV5-4
D: NA
J: TRBJ1-5
size: NA

DNA: TGCGCCAGCAGCTGGGACGTCCAAACGCAGTATTTT
CDR3: CASSWDVQTQYF
V: TRBV5-1
D: NA
J: TRBJ2-3
size: once

DNA: TGTGCCAGCAATAGACAGAAAAATGAAAAACTGTTTTTT
CDR3: CASNRQKNEKLFF
V: TRBV6-6
D: NA
J: TRBJ1-4
size: NA

DNA: TGTGCCAGCAGACAACCGCCGGACAGGCTCCCCTACGAGCAGTACTTC
CDR3: CASRQPPDRLPYEQYF
V: TRBV28
D: TRBD1
J: TRBJ2-7
size: few

DNA: TGTGCCAGCATCCCGACAGCCCTTAGCTCCTACAATGAGCAGTTCTTC
CDR3: CASIPTALSSYNEQFF
V: TRBV27
D: NA
J: TRBJ2-1
size: few

DNA: TGTGCCAGCGGGACAGGGAGGGCCGGGGAGCTGTTTTTT
CDR3: CASGTGRAGELFF
V: TRBV11-2
D: TRBD1
J: TRBJ2-2
size: NA

DNA: TGTGCCAGCAGTTACGGCGGGCCCCATAATTCACCCCTCCACTTT
CDR3: CASSYGGPHNSPLHF
V: TRBV6-5
D: NA
J: TRBJ1-6
size: NA

DNA: TGTGCCAGCAGCGCCCCCAGGGAAGGGGGCAGCTCCTACAATGAGCAGTTCTTC
CDR3: CASSAPREGGSSYNEQFF
V: TRBV9
D: TRBD1
J: TRBJ2-1
size: NA

DNA: TGCGCCAGCAGCCAGGTCGACGGGCTAGCGGGGGGCCCGAGCTCCTACAATGAGCAGTTCTTC
CDR3: CASSQVDGLAGGPSSYNEQFF
V: TRBV4-1
D: TRBD2
J: TRBJ2-1
size: NA

DNA: TGTGCCTGGAGTCGCGGGATGGCCCCTCATGGCTACACCTTC
CDR3: CAWSRGMAPHGYTF
V: TRBV30
D: NA
J: TRBJ1-2
size: NA

DNA: TGTGCCAGCAGCTCCCGGGACTACCGTAGCTACGAGCAGTACTTC
CDR3: CASSSRDYRSYEQYF
V: TRBV13
D: TRBD2
J: TRBJ2-7
size: NA

DNA: TGTGCCAGCAGCTCGGGACTAGCGGTATACGAGCAGTACTTC
CDR3: CASSSGLAVYEQYF
V: TRBV2
D: TRBD2
J: TRBJ2-7
size: NA

DNA: TGTGCCAGCAGTGACTCGATGGGCACAGATACGCAGTATTTT
CDR3: CASSDSMGTDTQYF
V: TRBV6-4
D: NA
J: TRBJ2-3
size: NA

DNA: TGTGCCAGCCGGACCGGGACTAGCGGGTCCGTTACAGATACGCAGTATTTT
CDR3: CASRTGTSGSVTDTQYF
V: TRBV18
D: TRBD2
J: TRBJ2-3
size: once

DNA: TGTGCCAGCTCAGGCCCCGGGACAGGGGGCTCACGAGGAGACTACGAGCAGTACTTC
CDR3: CASSGPGTGGSRGDYEQYF
V: TRBV18
D: TRBD1
J: TRBJ2-7
size: NA

DNA: TGTGCCAGCAGTTACTCAAGAGTTGGACGGGGAGCTGAAGCTTTCTTT
CDR3: CASSYSRVGRGAEAFF
V: TRBV6-5
D: NA
J: TRBJ1-1
size: once

DNA: TGTGCCAGCTCACCATTCTCAACTAATGAAAAACTGTTTTTT
CDR3: CASSPFSTNEKLFF
V: TRBV18
D: NA
J: TRBJ1-4
size: NA

DNA: TGTGCCAGTAGACGGGCAGGGAAGGACGAGCAGTACTTC
CDR3: CASRRAGKDEQYF
V: TRBV19
D: NA
J: TRBJ2-7
size: NA

DNA: TGCGCCAGCAGTGAGCGGGAACCCTACGAGCAGTACTTC
CDR3: CASSEREPYEQYF
V: TRBV10-2
D: NA
J: TRBJ2-7
size: NA

DNA: TGTGCCAGCAGCTTAGGAGGACAGGACCACGAGCAGTACTTC
CDR3: CASSLGGQDHEQYF
V: TRBV7-9
D: TRBD1
J: TRBJ2-7
size: NA

DNA: TGTGCCAGCAGTTACTCAAGGTCCTACAATGAGCAGTTCTTC
CDR3: CASSYSRSYNEQFF
V: TRBV6-5
D: NA
J: TRBJ2-1
size: NA

DNA: TGTGCCAGCAGCTTAACTACTAGCGGGAGTCGGGGGGAGCTGTTTTTT
CDR3: CASSLTTSGSRGELFF
V: TRBV7-3
D: TRBD2
J: TRBJ2-2
size: NA

DNA: TGTGCCAGCAGTTTAGGGGGAGGCACAGATACGCAGTATTTT
CDR3: CASSLGGGTDTQYF
V: TRBV27
D: NA
J: TRBJ2-3
size: NA